This T cell receptor beta chain was documented in a study of shared clonotypes between healthy human individuals. Looking at the study overall: With ages of 18 to 49, the donors were two women and a few men.

Study-wide points: Naive subsets generally had larger estimated richness than memory subsets.

Of note for this clone: Its specificity is unknown.

At the deep level, the assay was run. Method: immunoSEQ multiplex PCR; TCRdb's copy keeps in-frame clones and lacks some. The sample gives about 2 million clones, around 96% of which show up once; 0.9% to 1.3% is in the top ten. CDR3 size: 15 residues. After removal of 0 bases from V and 3 bases from J, the junction contained 8 bases not matched to a gene. Germline V gene data show CDR1 as GTSNPN and CDR2 as SVGIG (reference sequence). Only CD45RO-negative cells positively selected for CCR7 counted as naive CD8 cells, so terminally differentiated effector memory CD45RA+ cells were excluded. This chain connects TRBV30 to TRBJ2-7; TRBD2 agrees at 7 bases. The receptor was derived from a man aged 18-30 years in good health. Sequenced material: naive CD8+ T cells sorted from blood. Here the CDR3 DNA reads TGTGCCTGGAGTGTACTAGCGAGATCGGTCTACGAGCAGTACTTC. Protein product: CAWSVLARSVYEQYF.